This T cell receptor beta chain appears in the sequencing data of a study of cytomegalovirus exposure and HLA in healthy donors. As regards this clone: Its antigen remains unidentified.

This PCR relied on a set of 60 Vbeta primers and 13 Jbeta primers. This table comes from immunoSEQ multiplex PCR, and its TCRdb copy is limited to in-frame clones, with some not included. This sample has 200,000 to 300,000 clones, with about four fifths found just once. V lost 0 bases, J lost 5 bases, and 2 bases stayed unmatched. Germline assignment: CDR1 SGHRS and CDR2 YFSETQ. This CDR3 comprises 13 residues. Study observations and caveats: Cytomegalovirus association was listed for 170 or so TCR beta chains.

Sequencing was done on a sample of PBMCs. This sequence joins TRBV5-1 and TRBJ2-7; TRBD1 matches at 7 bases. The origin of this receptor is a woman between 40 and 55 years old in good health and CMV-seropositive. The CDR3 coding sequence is TGCGCCAGCAGCTTGGTAGGGACAGACGAGCAGTACTTC. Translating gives CASSLVGTDEQYF.